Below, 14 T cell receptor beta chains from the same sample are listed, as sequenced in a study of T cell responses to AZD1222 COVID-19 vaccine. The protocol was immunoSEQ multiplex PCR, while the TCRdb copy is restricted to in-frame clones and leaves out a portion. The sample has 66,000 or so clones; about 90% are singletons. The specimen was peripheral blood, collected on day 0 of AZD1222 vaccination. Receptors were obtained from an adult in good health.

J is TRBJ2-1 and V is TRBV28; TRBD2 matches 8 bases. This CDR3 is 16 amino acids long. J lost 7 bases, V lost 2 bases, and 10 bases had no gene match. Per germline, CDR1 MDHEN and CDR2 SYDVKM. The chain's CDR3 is CASSLPPGRAKNEQFF. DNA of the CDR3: TGTGCCAGCAGTTTACCCCCCGGGAGGGCCAAGAATGAGCAGTTCTTC.

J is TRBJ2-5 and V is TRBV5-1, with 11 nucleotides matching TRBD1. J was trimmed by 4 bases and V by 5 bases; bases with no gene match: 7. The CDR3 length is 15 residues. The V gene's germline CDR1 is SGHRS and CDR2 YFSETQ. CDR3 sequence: CASSTGTGGPETQYF. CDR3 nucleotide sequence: TGCGCCAGCAGTACCGGGACAGGGGGTCCAGAGACCCAGTACTTC.

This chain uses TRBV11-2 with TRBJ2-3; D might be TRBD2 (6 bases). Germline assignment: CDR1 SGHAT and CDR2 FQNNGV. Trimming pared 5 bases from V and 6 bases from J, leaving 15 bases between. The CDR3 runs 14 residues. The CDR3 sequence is CASSLGRREDTQYF. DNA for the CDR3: TGTGCCAGCAGCCTAGGGAGACGGGAGGATACGCAGTATTTT.

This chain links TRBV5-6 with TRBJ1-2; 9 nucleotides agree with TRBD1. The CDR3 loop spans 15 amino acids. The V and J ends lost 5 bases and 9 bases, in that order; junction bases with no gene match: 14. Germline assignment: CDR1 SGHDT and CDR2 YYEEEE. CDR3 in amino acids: CASRPRTGEGDSYTF. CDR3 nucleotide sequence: TGTGCCAGCAGACCTAGGACAGGGGAAGGGGATAGCTACACCTTC.

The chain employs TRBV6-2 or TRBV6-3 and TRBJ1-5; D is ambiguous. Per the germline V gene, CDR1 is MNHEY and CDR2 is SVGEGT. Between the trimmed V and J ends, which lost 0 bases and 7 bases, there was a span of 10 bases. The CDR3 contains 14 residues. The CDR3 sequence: CASSYSNPGQPQHF. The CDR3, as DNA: TGTGCCAGCAGTTACTCGAACCCGGGACAGCCCCAGCATTTT.

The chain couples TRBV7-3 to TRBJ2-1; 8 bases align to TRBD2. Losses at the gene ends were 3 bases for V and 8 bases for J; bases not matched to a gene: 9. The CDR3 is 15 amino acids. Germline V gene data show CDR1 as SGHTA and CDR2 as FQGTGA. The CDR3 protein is CASSFGSGRRDEQFF. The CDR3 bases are TGTGCCAGCAGCTTCGGGAGCGGGAGACGGGATGAGCAGTTCTTC.

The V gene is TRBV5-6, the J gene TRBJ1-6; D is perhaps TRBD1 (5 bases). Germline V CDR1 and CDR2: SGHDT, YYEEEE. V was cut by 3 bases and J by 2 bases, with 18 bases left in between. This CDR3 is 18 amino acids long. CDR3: CASSSTRDYRTYNSPLHF. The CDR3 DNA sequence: TGTGCCAGCAGCTCAACCCGGGACTACCGTACCTATAATTCACCCCTCCACTTT.

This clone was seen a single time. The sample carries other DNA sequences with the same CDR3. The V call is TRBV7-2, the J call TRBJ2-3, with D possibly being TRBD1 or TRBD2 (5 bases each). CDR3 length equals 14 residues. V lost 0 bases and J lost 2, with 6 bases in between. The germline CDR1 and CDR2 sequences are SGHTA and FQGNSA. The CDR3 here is CASSLAGDTDTQYF. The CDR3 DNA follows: TGTGCCAGCAGCTTAGCGGGGGACACAGATACGCAGTATTTT. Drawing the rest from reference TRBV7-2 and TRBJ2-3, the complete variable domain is GAGVSQSPSNKVTEKGKDVELRCDPISGHTALYWYRQSLGQGLEFLIYFQGNSAPDKSGLPSDRFSAERTGGSVSTLTIQRTQQEDSAVYLCASSLAGDTDTQYFGPGTRLTVL.

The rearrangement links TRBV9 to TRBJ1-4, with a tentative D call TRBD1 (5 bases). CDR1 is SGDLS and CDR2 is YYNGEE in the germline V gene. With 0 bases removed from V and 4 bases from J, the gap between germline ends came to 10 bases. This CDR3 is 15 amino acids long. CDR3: CASSVGGGFNEKLFF. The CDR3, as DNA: TGTGCCAGCAGCGTAGGGGGCGGCTTTAATGAAAAACTGTTTTTT.

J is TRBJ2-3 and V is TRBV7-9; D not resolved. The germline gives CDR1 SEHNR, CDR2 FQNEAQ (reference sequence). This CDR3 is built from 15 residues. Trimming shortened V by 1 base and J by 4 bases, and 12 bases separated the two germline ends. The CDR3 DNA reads TGTGCCAGCAGCTTAGTAGCTTTGGATGCAGATACGCAGTATTTT. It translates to CASSLVALDADTQYF.

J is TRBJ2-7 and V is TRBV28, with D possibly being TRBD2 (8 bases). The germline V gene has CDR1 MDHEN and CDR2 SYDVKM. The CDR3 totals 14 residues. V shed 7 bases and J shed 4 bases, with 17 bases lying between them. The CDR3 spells CASTGTAGVYEQYF. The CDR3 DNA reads TGTGCCAGCACCGGGACAGCGGGAGTGTACGAGCAGTACTTC.

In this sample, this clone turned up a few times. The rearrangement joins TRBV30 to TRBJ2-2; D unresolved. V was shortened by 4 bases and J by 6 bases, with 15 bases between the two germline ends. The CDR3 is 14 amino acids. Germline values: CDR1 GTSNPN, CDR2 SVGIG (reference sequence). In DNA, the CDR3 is TGTGCCTGGACTCGGCTACTCAACTCCGGGGAGCTGTTTTTT. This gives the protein CAWTRLLNSGELFF.

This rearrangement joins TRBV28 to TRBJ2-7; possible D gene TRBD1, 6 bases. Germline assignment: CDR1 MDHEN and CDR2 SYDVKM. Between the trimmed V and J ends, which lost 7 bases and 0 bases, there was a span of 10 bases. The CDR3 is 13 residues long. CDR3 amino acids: CASNRDTSYEQYF. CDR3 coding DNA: TGTGCCAGCAACCGGGACACCTCCTACGAGCAGTACTTC.

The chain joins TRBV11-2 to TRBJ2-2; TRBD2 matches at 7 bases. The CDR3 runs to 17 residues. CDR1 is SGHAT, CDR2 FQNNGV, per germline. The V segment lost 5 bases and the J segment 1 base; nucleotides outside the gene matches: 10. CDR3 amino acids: CASSPKTLAMNTGELFF. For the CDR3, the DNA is TGTGCCAGCAGCCCCAAAACACTAGCGATGAACACCGGGGAGCTGTTTTTT.